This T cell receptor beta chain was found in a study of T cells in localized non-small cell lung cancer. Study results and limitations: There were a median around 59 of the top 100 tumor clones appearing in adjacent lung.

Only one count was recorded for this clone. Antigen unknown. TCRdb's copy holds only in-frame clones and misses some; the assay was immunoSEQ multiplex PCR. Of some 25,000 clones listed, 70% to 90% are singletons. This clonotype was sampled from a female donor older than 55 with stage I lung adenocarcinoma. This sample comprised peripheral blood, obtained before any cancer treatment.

The CDR3 nucleotides read TGTGCCAGCTCACCCTTCGGGGGGCAGAAACACACTGAAGCTTTCTTT. This translates into CASSPFGGQKHTEAFF. The V and J genes are TRBV18 and TRBJ1-1; D is possibly TRBD1 (6 bases). This CDR3 spans 16 amino acids. V lost 3 bases and J 3 bases, leaving 17 bases between the germline ends. Germline V gene sequence: CDR1 KGHSH, CDR2 LQKENI.